Each of the 6 T cell receptor beta chains below was sequenced from the same sample in a study of vaccination and CD4 T cells after COVID-19 (dated by TCRdb to the early 2020s). The sample's treatment or condition label, decoded: roughly nine-day PBMC culture with coronavirus spike peptide pools or control peptides (ViraFEST assay). Libraries were made using PCR. Sequenced using an Illumina iSeq 100. TCR sequencing of DNA from cultured CD4+ T cells used the Oncomine TCR Beta short-read assay at the Johns Hopkins FTIC core. Using fastp at Q25 and MiXCR, TCRdb reprocessed the public reads and kept productive beta chains. Each entry is one CDR3 protein sequence, shown with its most common DNA and genes. For this sample there are under 15,000 distinct CDR3 sequences; around 42% appear just once. Roughly 20% of the sample comes from the top ten. The antigens of these receptors remain unknown. Sequenced here: CD4+ T cells from blood, cultured in vitro, sampled before SARS-CoV-2 vaccination. These receptors originate from a human donor who had recovered from COVID-19.

The table lists this clonotype with a few counts. The genes are TRBV6-2 or TRBV6-3 and TRBJ1-2; weak D call: TRBD1 (6 bases). Germline values: CDR1 MNHEY, CDR2 SVGEGT. This CDR3 contains 12 residues. Trimming shortened V by 2 bases and J by 8 bases, and 9 bases separated the two germline ends. The CDR3 is CASSYDRRGYTF. In DNA form, the CDR3 reads TGTGCCAGCAGTTACGACAGGAGGGGCTACACCTTC.

This clonotype was counted only a few times. The V and J genes are TRBV6-5 and TRBJ2-3, with 11 bases aligning to TRBD2. CDR1 is MNHEY, CDR2 SVGAGI, per germline. The ends lost 6 bases at V and 1 base at J; junction bases unmatched: 3. This CDR3 comprises 15 residues. This chain's CDR3 is CASRLLAGGTDTQYF. The CDR3 DNA reads TGTGCCAGCAGGTTACTAGCGGGGGGCACAGATACGCAGTATTTT.

CDR3 residues: CASSYADRESEAFF. CDR3 nucleotides: TGTGCCAGCAGTTACGCCGACAGGGAGAGTGAAGCTTTCTTT. The chain joins TRBV6-5 to TRBJ1-1, with TRBD1 identical over 7 bases. Germline CDR1 reads MNHEY; CDR2 reads SVGAGI. V lost 2 bases, J lost 7 bases, and 7 bases stayed unmatched. The length of the CDR3 is 14 residues.

In this sample, this clonotype turned up a few times. The chain combines TRBV27 with TRBJ1-1, with D tentatively TRBD1 (5 bases). The CDR3 totals 14 residues. V was cut by 5 bases and J by 4 bases, with 14 bases left in between. The germline CDR1 and CDR2 sequences are MNHEY and SMNVEV (reference sequence). The CDR3: CASSLSPGGTEAFF. CDR3 sequence (DNA): TGTGCCAGCAGTCTCTCCCCGGGGGGCACTGAAGCTTTCTTT.

In this sample, this clonotype turned up a few times. V gene TRBV7-2 combines with J gene TRBJ1-2, with 8 positions matching TRBD1. The CDR3 consists of 13 residues. The germline gives CDR1 SGHTA, CDR2 FQGNSA. With V trimmed by 8 bases and J by 4 bases, 6 bases remained unmatched. The chain's CDR3 is CASGQGASYGYTF. The CDR3 region has the DNA TGTGCCAGCGGGCAGGGGGCAAGCTATGGCTACACCTTC.

This clonotype was seen only a few times. CDR3 nucleotides: TGTGCCAGTAGTCCGGACAGCGCCTATGGCTACACCTTC. It specifies CASSPDSAYGYTF. The chain couples TRBV19 to TRBJ1-2, with D possibly matching TRBD1 (6 bases). CDR3 length: 13 amino acids. The V end was cut by 5 bases, the J end by 4 bases, with 11 bases between. Per the germline V gene, CDR1 is LNHDA and CDR2 is SQIVND (reference sequence). Looking up the rest from reference TRBV19 and TRBJ1-2 gives the full variable domain: DGGITQSPKYLFRKEGQNVTLSCEQNLNHDAMYWYRQDPGQGLRLIYYSQIVNDFQKGDIAEGYSVSREKKESFPLTVTSAQKNPTAFYLCASSPDSAYGYTFGSGTRLTVV.